Reported below is one TCR beta chain. In the original workflow: The authors estimated nucleated cell counts from reference gene primer amplification. Data came from immunoSEQ multiplex PCR; TCRdb stores just in-frame clones and leaves some out. V and J calls and clone size are given by that table; D and trimming were obtained from the DNA. The profile shows about 68,000 clones, approximately 90% of them singletons. Germline V gene sequence: CDR1 SGHRS, CDR2 YFSETQ. The CDR3 is 15 amino acids. V shed 0 bases and J shed 4 bases, with 11 bases lying between them. The entry originates in a study of blood T cell repertoires in COVID-19. Study overall: Donors in the United States, Italy and Spain gave samples during acute or convalescent COVID-19. T cells, B-cell-depleted T cells, or PBMCs provided the cDNA or gDNA that served as material.

A Seattle source enrolled patients during active infection and followed them longitudinally. Specimen: peripheral blood. This TCR was recovered from a woman aged 45-65 years with COVID-19, enrolled during active disease. V gene TRBV5-1 combines with J gene TRBJ1-3; D not resolved. CDR3 in amino acids: CASSLGLQAGNTIYF. CDR3 DNA sequence: TGCGCCAGCAGCTTGGGACTGCAAGCCGGAAACACCATATATTTT.